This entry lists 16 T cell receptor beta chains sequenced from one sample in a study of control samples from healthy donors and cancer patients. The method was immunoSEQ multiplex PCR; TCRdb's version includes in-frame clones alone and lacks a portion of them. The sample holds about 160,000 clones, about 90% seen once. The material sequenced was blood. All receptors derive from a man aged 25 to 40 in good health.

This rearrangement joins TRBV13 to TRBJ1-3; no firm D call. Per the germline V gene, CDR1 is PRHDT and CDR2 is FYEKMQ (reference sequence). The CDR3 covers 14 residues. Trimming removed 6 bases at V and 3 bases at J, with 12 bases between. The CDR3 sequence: CASSLRSGGNTIYF. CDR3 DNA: TGTGCCAGCAGTTTACGGTCCGGTGGAAACACCATATATTTT.

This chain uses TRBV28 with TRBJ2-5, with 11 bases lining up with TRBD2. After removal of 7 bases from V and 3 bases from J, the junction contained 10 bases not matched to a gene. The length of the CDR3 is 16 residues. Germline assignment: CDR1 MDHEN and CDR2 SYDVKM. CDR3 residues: CASKTSGTSGKETQYF. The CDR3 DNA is TGTGCCAGCAAAACTAGCGGGACTAGCGGAAAAGAGACCCAGTACTTC.

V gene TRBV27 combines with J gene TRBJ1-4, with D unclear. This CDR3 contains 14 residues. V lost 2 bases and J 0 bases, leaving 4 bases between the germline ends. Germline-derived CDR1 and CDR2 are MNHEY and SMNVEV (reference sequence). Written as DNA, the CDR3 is TGTGCCAGCAGTTTAGGATCAACTAATGAAAAACTGTTTTTT. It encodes CASSLGSTNEKLFF.

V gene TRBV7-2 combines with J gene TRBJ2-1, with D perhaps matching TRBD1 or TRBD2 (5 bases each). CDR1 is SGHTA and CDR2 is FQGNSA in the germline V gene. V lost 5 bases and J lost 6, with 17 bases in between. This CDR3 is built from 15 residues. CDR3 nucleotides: TGTGCCAGCAGCCTCGGGACCAGGTTTTCCAATGAGCAGTTCTTC. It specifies CASSLGTRFSNEQFF.

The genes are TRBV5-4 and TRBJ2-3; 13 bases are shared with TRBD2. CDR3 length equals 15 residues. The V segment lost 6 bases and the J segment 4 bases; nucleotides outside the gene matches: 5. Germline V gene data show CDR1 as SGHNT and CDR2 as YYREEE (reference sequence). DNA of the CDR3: TGTGCCAGCAAACTAGCGGGAGGGCCCCCAGATACGCAGTATTTT. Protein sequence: CASKLAGGPPDTQYF.

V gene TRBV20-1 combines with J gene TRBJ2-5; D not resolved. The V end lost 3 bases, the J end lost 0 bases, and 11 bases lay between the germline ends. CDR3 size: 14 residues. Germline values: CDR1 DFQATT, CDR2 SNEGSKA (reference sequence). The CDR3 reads CSASSIGHQETQYF. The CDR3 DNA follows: TGCAGTGCTAGTAGTATCGGGCACCAAGAGACCCAGTACTTC.

CDR3 sequence: CASSLGGGQPQHF. In nucleotides, the CDR3 is TGTGCCAGCAGCTTGGGGGGGGGACAGCCCCAGCATTTT. The chain links TRBV5-6 to TRBJ1-5, with D tentatively TRBD1 (5 bases). Per germline, CDR1 SGHDT and CDR2 YYEEEE. This CDR3 is built from 13 residues. With 0 bases removed from V and 7 bases from J, the gap between germline ends came to 8 bases.

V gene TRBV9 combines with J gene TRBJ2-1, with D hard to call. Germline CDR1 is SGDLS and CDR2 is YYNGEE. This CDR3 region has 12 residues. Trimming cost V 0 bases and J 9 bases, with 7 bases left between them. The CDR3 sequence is CASSVEVGEQFF. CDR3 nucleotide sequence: TGTGCCAGCAGCGTAGAAGTCGGTGAGCAGTTCTTC.

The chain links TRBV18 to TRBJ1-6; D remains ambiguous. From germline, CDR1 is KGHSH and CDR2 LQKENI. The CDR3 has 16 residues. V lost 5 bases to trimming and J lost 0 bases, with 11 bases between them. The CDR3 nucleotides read TGTGCCAGCTCATCGACTTTAAGCTCCTATAATTCACCCCTCCACTTT. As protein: CASSSTLSSYNSPLHF.

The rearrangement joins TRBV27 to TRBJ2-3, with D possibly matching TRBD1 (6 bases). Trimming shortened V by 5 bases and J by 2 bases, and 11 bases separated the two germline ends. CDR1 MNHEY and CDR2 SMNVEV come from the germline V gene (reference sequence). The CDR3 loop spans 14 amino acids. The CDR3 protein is CASSLRGNTDTQYF. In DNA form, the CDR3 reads TGTGCCAGCAGTCTTAGGGGGAACACAGATACGCAGTATTTT.

As DNA, the CDR3 is TGCGCCAGCAGCCAAGATCCGACCCAGCGCGACGAGCAGTACTTC. Protein product: CASSQDPTQRDEQYF. The chain recombines TRBV4-1 with TRBJ2-7; D call uncertain. The germline CDR1 and CDR2 sequences are MGHRA and YSYEKL. V lost 0 bases, J lost 5 bases, and 14 bases lay in between. The CDR3 runs 15 residues.

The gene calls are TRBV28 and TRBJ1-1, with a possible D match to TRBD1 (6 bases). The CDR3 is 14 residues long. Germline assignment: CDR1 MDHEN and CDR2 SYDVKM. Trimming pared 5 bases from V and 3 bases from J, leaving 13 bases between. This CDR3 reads CASSKGVGDTEAFF. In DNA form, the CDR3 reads TGTGCCAGCAGTAAGGGGGTGGGGGACACTGAAGCTTTCTTT.

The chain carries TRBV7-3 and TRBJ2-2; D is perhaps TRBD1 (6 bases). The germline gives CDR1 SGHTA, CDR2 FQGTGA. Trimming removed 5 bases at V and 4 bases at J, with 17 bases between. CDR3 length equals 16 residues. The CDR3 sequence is CASSGNRERGTGELFF. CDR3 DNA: TGTGCCAGCAGCGGCAACAGGGAAAGGGGCACCGGGGAGCTGTTTTTT.

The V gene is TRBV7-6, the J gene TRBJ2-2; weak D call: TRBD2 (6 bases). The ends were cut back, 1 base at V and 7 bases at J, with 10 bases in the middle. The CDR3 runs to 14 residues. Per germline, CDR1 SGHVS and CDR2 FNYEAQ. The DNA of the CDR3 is TGTGCCAGCAGCTTAGAGTTCGGGAGCGGGGAGCTGTTTTTT. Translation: CASSLEFGSGELFF. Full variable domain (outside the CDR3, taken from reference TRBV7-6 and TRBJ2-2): GAGVSQSPRYKVTKRGQDVALRCDPISGHVSLYWYRQALGQGPEFLTYFNYEAQQDKSGLPNDRFSAERPEGSISTLTIQRTEQRDSAMYRCASSLEFGSGELFFGEGSRLTVL.

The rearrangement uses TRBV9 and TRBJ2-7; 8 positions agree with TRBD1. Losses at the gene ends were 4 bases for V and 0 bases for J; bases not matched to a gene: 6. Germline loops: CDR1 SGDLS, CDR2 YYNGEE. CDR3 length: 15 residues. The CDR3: CASSRGQGNSYEQYF. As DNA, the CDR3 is TGTGCCAGCAGCAGAGGACAGGGAAACTCCTACGAGCAGTACTTC.

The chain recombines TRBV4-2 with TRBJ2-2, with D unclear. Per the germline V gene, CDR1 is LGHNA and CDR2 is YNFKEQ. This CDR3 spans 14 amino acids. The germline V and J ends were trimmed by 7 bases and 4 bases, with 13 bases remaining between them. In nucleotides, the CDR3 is TGTGCCAGCACCGCGGATTATACCACCGGGGAGCTGTTTTTT. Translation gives CASTADYTTGELFF.